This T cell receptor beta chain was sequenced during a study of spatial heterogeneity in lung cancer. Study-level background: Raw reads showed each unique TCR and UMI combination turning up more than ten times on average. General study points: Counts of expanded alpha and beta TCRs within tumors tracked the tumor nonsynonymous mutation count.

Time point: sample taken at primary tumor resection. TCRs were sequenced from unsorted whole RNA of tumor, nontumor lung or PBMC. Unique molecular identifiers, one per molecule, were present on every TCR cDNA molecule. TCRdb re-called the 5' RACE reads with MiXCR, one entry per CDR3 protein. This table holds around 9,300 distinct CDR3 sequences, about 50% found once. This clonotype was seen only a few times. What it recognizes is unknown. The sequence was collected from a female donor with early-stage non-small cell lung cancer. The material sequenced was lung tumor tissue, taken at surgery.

The CDR3 is CASSSRTAYSNQPQHF. CDR3 nucleotide sequence: TGTGCCAGCAGCAGCCGGACAGCGTATAGCAATCAGCCCCAGCATTTT. The genes are TRBV5-8 and TRBJ1-5, with D possibly matching TRBD1 (6 bases). CDR1 and CDR2 from the germline V gene are SGHTS and YDEGEE. Trimming removed 4 bases from V and 0 bases from J, with 14 bases in between. This CDR3 is built from 16 residues. The variable domain in full, with the rest retrieved from reference TRBV5-8 and TRBJ1-5, is EAGVTQSPTHLIKTRGQQATLRCSPISGHTSVYWYQQALGLGLQFLLWYDEGEERNRGNFPPRFSGRQFPNYSSELNVNALELEDSALYLCASSSRTAYSNQPQHFGDGTRLSIL.